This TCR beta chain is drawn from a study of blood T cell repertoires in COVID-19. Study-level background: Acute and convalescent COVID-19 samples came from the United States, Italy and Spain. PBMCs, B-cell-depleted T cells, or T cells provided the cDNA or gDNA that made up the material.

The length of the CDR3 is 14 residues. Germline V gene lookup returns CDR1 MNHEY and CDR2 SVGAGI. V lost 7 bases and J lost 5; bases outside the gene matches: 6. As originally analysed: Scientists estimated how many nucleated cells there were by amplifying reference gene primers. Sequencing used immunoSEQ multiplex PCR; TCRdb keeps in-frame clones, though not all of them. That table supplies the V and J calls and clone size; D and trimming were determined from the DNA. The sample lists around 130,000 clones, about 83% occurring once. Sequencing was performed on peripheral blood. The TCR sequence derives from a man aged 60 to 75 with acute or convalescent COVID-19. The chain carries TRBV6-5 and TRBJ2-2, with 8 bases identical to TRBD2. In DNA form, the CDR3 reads TGTGCCAGCACCCGGCGGGGGGTGACCGGGGAGCTGTTTTTT. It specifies CASTRRGVTGELFF.